Listed here are 29 T cell receptor beta chains from one sample, sequenced in a study of T cells in Graves' hyperthyroidism and ophthalmopathy. Regions amplified from RNA transcripts were the TCR beta CDR3 regions. Carried out on the TCR CDR3, a first-round RT-PCR used the HTBI primer set. Each CDR3 protein gets one entry after TCRdb re-called the multiplex PCR reads with MiXCR. The sample carries about 550,000 distinct CDR3 sequences, about 20% recorded once. The specimen was blood. These receptors all stem from a man aged 18-30 years with Graves' hyperthyroidism.

Comment on this clonotype: A much bigger clone sits one base away, suggesting this may be a read error. This rearrangement joins TRBV6-1 to TRBJ2-5, with D unclear. This CDR3 spans 14 amino acids. CDR1 and CDR2 from the germline V gene are MNHNS and SASEGT. Trimming left V 6 bases short and J 3 bases short, with 14 bases between. The CDR3 nucleotides read TGTGCCAGCAGCCTCAAGGGATTTGAAGAGACCCAGTACTTC. Translating gives CASSLKGFEETQYF.

This clonotype was counted many times. This chain connects TRBV15 to TRBJ1-1; D might be TRBD1 (6 bases). There are 14 residues in the CDR3. The V end lost 4 bases, the J end lost 3 bases, and 12 bases lay between the germline ends. CDR1 LNHNV and CDR2 YYDKDF come from the germline V gene (reference sequence). Here the CDR3 reads CATSIKQGDTEAFF. CDR3 DNA: TGTGCCACCAGCATAAAACAGGGAGACACTGAAGCTTTCTTT.

This clonotype was seen at least ten times. The chain uses TRBV6-1 and TRBJ1-1, with unresolved D. The V gene lost 6 bases and the J gene lost 3 bases, with 11 bases spanning the gap. Germline assignment: CDR1 MNHNS and CDR2 SASEGT. The CDR3 contains 13 residues. The CDR3 DNA reads TGTGCCAGCAGGTTGGCCAGCTACACTGAAGCTTTCTTT. Protein: CASRLASYTEAFF.

This clonotype was recorded many times. In nucleotides, the CDR3 is TGTGCCAGCAGGAGCGGGGGGGCCAAAGGAGGGGAGACCCAGTACTTC. Amino acids: CASRSGGAKGGETQYF. The V and J genes are TRBV6-1 and TRBJ2-5, with 10 bases fitting TRBD2. The germline V gene encodes CDR1 MNHNS and CDR2 SASEGT. With 6 bases clipped from V and 5 bases from J, the junction kept 12 bases outside the gene matches. This CDR3 region has 16 residues.

This clonotype was counted ten times or more. This chain joins TRBV20-1 and TRBJ1-1; a possible D gene is TRBD1 (5 bases). V was trimmed by 5 bases and J by 5 bases, leaving 9 bases between them. This CDR3 has 11 amino acids. In germline, CDR1 is DFQATT, CDR2 SNEGSKA (reference sequence). In DNA, the CDR3 is TGCAGTGCTTACGGGGGGACTGAAGCTTTCTTT. It is translated as CSAYGGTEAFF.

This clonotype was recorded many times. The rearrangement uses TRBV6-5 and TRBJ1-3, with D hard to call. The germline V gene has CDR1 MNHEY and CDR2 SVGAGI. V lost 4 bases and J lost 0, with 13 bases in between. This CDR3 has 16 residues. The CDR3 region is CASSSRTLGSGNTIYF. In DNA form, the CDR3 reads TGTGCCAGCAGTTCCCGGACTCTCGGCTCTGGAAACACCATATATTTT.

The chain carries TRBV9 and TRBJ2-4; 7 bases match TRBD2. The CDR3 contains 16 residues. CDR1 is SGDLS, CDR2 YYNGEE, per germline. V shed 2 bases and J 4 bases; nucleotides not matched to a gene: 9. CDR3 DNA sequence: TGTGCCAGCAGCGTTTCTCCGGGCGGGAGTAAAAACATTCAGTACTTC. It yields the protein CASSVSPGGSKNIQYF.

This clonotype turned up a few times. The DNA for the CDR3 is TGTGCCGTCCCGAGGGTCTCCGGGGCCAACGTCCTGACTTTC. Amino acids: CAVPRVSGANVLTF. The chain links TRBV11-3 to TRBJ2-6; D may be TRBD2 (5 bases). CDR1 is SGHNT, CDR2 YENEEA, per germline. This CDR3 has 14 residues. V dropped 11 bases and J dropped 4 bases, with 15 bases sitting between them.

This clonotype was counted many times. The J gene is TRBJ1-1, the V gene TRBV28; 7 bases are shared with TRBD1. Germline trimming cut 4 bases from V and 2 bases from J; bases unmatched to any gene: 4. Germline V gene lookup returns CDR1 MDHEN and CDR2 SYDVKM. CDR3 size: 14 residues. CDR3 sequence (DNA): TGTGCCAGCAGTTCCGACAGGGACAACACTGAAGCTTTCTTT. This codes for CASSSDRDNTEAFF. Together with reference TRBV28 and TRBJ1-1, the CDR3 gives the full variable domain: DVKVTQSSRYLVKRTGEKVFLECVQDMDHENMFWYRQDPGLGLRLIYFSYDVKMKEKGDIPEGYSVSREKKERFSLILESASTNQTSMYLCASSSDRDNTEAFFGQGTRLTVV.

The rearrangement links TRBV2 to TRBJ2-2; D is ambiguous. This CDR3 spans 14 amino acids. In germline, CDR1 is SNHLY, CDR2 FYNNEI. Trimming left V 4 bases short and J 1 base short, with 7 bases between. The CDR3 region is CASSVDLNTGELFF. The CDR3 DNA is TGTGCCAGCAGTGTCGACTTGAACACCGGGGAGCTGTTTTTT.

In this sample, this clonotype turned up many times. The V call is TRBV20-1, the J call TRBJ2-3, with D unresolved. Germline V gene lookup returns CDR1 DFQATT and CDR2 SNEGSKA (reference sequence). Trimming shortened V by 1 base and J by 5 bases, and 16 bases separated the two germline ends. This CDR3 has 15 residues. The CDR3 sequence is CSARGQTNEVDTQYF. CDR3 bases: TGCAGTGCTAGAGGGCAGACCAACGAAGTAGATACGCAGTATTTT.

This clonotype was seen ten or more times. This chain's CDR3 is CASGGVVFYEQYF. The CDR3 coding sequence is TGTGCCAGCGGAGGAGTCGTATTCTACGAGCAGTACTTC. The rearrangement links TRBV30 to TRBJ2-7; the D gene is possibly TRBD2 (5 bases). This CDR3 has 13 residues. Trimming pared 8 bases from V and 3 bases from J, leaving 17 bases between. The germline gives CDR1 GTSNPN, CDR2 SVGIG (reference sequence). The full variable domain, in which reference TRBV30 and TRBJ2-7 provide the parts outside the CDR3, is SQTIHQWPATLVQPVGSPLSLECTVEGTSNPNLYWYRQAAGRGLQLLFYSVGIGQISSEVPQNLSASRPQDRQFILSSKKLLLSDSGFYLCASGGVVFYEQYFGPGTRLTVT.

This clonotype showed up many times. In nucleotides, the CDR3 is TGTGCCAGCAGCGTCGATCCGACAGGAAATCAGCCCCAGCATTTT. Protein sequence: CASSVDPTGNQPQHF. The chain links TRBV9 to TRBJ1-5; perhaps TRBD1 as D (6 bases). Trimming removed 2 bases at V and 4 bases at J, with 13 bases between. In germline, CDR1 is SGDLS, CDR2 YYNGEE. The length of the CDR3 is 15 residues.

The gene calls are TRBV13 and TRBJ1-1; the match to TRBD1 covers 7 bases. Trimming took 5 bases from V and 3 from J; bases not matched to a gene: 21. The V gene's germline CDR1 is PRHDT and CDR2 FYEKMQ (reference sequence). The CDR3 length is 19 residues. The CDR3 nucleotides are TGTGCCAGCAGCCCTCTCGGAGCAACAGGGGTAGGGAGGGACACTGAAGCTTTCTTT. Protein product: CASSPLGATGVGRDTEAFF.

The chain is built from TRBV2 and TRBJ2-2; 9 bases agree with TRBD2. V trimming: 6 bases; J trimming: 8 bases; junction bases outside the gene matches: 4. The CDR3 loop spans 13 amino acids. Germline V lookup: CDR1 SNHLY, CDR2 FYNNEI. CDR3 loop: CASSTTSGGELFF. The CDR3 bases are TGTGCCAGCAGCACCACTAGCGGGGGGGAGCTGTTTTTT.

This clonotype was found many times. This chain joins TRBV6-1 and TRBJ1-1; D gene uncertain. The V and J ends lost 3 bases and 0 bases respectively, with 2 bases between them. Germline CDR1 is MNHNS and CDR2 is SASEGT. The CDR3 length is 12 residues. The CDR3: CASSELNTEAFF. Here the CDR3 DNA reads TGTGCCAGCAGTGAGCTGAACACTGAAGCTTTCTTT.

J is TRBJ2-5 and V is TRBV7-8, with 7 bases identical to TRBD1. This CDR3 is 15 amino acids long. The ends lost 5 bases at V and 5 bases at J; junction bases unmatched: 11. Germline V gene lookup returns CDR1 SGHVS and CDR2 FQNEAQ. Written as DNA, the CDR3 is TGTGCCAGCAGCACCGGGACAGCCTCTCAGGAGACCCAGTACTTC. This translates into CASSTGTASQETQYF.

This clonotype showed up many times. The chain is built from TRBV5-1 and TRBJ2-5; TRBD1 might be the D (6 bases). V dropped 5 bases and J dropped 1 base, with 15 bases sitting between them. The CDR3 is 15 amino acids. The V gene's germline CDR1 is SGHRS and CDR2 YFSETQ. CDR3 residues: CASRRGVGGQETQYF. For the CDR3, the DNA is TGCGCCAGCAGACGTGGGGTAGGGGGCCAAGAGACCCAGTACTTC.

Concerning this clonotype: An end of the junction does not agree with germline; a read error may underlie this. V and J are TRBV6-1 and TRBJ2-2; 10 bases line up with TRBD1. In germline, CDR1 is MNHNS, CDR2 SASEGT. The CDR3 loop spans 16 amino acids. The CDR3 loop reads CASRDRGPIVTGELFF. CDR3 sequence (DNA): TGTGCCAGCCGTGACAGGGGGCCTATAGTTACCGGGGAGCTGTTTTTT.

This clonotype occurred many times. V and J are TRBV5-1 and TRBJ1-5, with D possibly being TRBD1 (5 bases). Germline V gene sequence: CDR1 SGHRS, CDR2 YFSETQ. Trimming took 0 bases from V and 7 from J, leaving 8 bases between them. The CDR3 length is 13 residues. CDR3 region: CASSLEGRQPQHF. In DNA, the CDR3 is TGCGCCAGCAGCTTGGAGGGGAGACAGCCCCAGCATTTT.

This clonotype showed up many times. CDR3 amino acids: CASNNPGYYGYTF. CDR3 nucleotide sequence: TGTGCCAGCAATAATCCGGGATACTATGGCTACACCTTC. This chain connects TRBV6-5 to TRBJ1-2; D call uncertain. The V gene lost 7 bases and the J gene lost 3 bases, with 12 bases spanning the gap. The CDR3 runs 13 residues. Germline CDR1 reads MNHEY; CDR2 reads SVGAGI.

The CDR3 region has the DNA TGTGCCAGCACCCTTGTCGGGAGCTCTGGAAACACCATATATTTT. Protein: CASTLVGSSGNTIYF. This rearrangement joins TRBV2 to TRBJ1-3, with D unresolved. The CDR3 runs to 15 residues. Trimming removed 7 bases at V and 0 bases at J, with 13 bases between. Germline V lookup: CDR1 SNHLY, CDR2 FYNNEI.

The chain is built from TRBV27 and TRBJ2-7, with D unclear. The germline CDR1 and CDR2 sequences are MNHEY and SMNVEV (reference sequence). The CDR3 consists of 16 residues. The V end lost 4 bases, the J end lost 0 bases, and 16 bases lay between the germline ends. This CDR3 reads CASSYAGPAISYEQYF. The DNA of the CDR3 is TGTGCCAGCAGTTACGCCGGGCCCGCTATCTCCTACGAGCAGTACTTC.

At least ten counts were recorded for this clonotype. The chain recombines TRBV12-3 or TRBV12-4 with TRBJ2-7, with D perhaps TRBD1 (6 bases). The CDR3 length is 13 residues. Between the trimmed V and J ends, which lost 2 bases and 5 bases, there was a span of 10 bases. CDR3 sequence reads: CASSLWDIHEQYF. CDR3 sequence (DNA): TGTGCCAGCAGTTTATGGGACATCCACGAGCAGTACTTC.

The table lists this clonotype with many counts. V is TRBV2 and J is TRBJ2-5; D ambiguous. The CDR3 covers 14 residues. Germline loops: CDR1 SNHLY, CDR2 FYNNEI. Trimming stripped 6 bases from V and 2 bases from J, with 13 bases between. The CDR3 is CASSRGAAQETQYF. The CDR3 nucleotides read TGTGCCAGCAGCCGAGGTGCGGCACAAGAGACCCAGTACTTC.

Notes on this clonotype: The junction departs from the called germline gene at one end, perhaps through a read error. This rearrangement joins TRBV12-3 or TRBV12-4 to TRBJ2-5; D unclear. The CDR3 spans 15 residues. In DNA, the CDR3 is TGTGCCAGCAGTTTCAAAGTCGGGCGGCAAGTGACCCAGTACTTC. Its translation is CASSFKVGRQVTQYF.

The V call is TRBV6-1, the J call TRBJ2-5, with TRBD2 matching 13 bases. Germline CDR1 MNHNS, CDR2 SASEGT. After removal of 5 bases from V and 5 bases from J, the junction contained 8 bases not matched to a gene. The CDR3 is 16 residues long. CDR3: CASSTGLAGERETQYF. CDR3 DNA: TGTGCCAGCAGTACCGGACTAGCGGGAGAGCGTGAGACCCAGTACTTC.

The gene calls are TRBV12-3 or TRBV12-4 and TRBJ2-7, with TRBD2 matching over 11 bases. Trimming removed 5 bases from V and 13 bases from J; junction bases left unmatched: 7. This CDR3 contains 12 residues. The CDR3 region is CASSTSSGRQYF. As DNA, the CDR3 is TGTGCCAGCAGTACCTCTAGCGGGAGGCAATACTTC.

The rearrangement joins TRBV12-3 or TRBV12-4 to TRBJ1-2; no reliable D call. Deletions cut 2 bases from V and 2 bases from J, with 12 bases between. The CDR3 totals 15 residues. The CDR3 region is CASSLRLGTNYGYTF. DNA of the CDR3: TGTGCCAGCAGTTTAAGGCTGGGCACGAACTATGGCTACACCTTC.